A single sample is the source of the 32 T cell receptor beta chains below, sequenced in a study of identifying expanded T cells in peripheral blood. Generated by immunoSEQ multiplex PCR, the TCRdb table keeps only in-frame clones and is missing some. This table has about 91,000 clones, about 91% appearing once. The source material was blood. The receptors here all came from a person aged 18 to 75 in good health.

V gene TRBV18 combines with J gene TRBJ2-4; D is perhaps TRBD1 (5 bases). Trimming removed 1 base at V and 6 bases at J, with 31 bases between. In germline, CDR1 is KGHSH, CDR2 LQKENI. The CDR3 sequence is 21 residues long. CDR3: CASSPQVAAGRTNLRGNIQYF. In DNA, the CDR3 is TGTGCCAGCTCACCACAAGTTGCGGCAGGAAGAACCAACTTAAGGGGAAACATTCAGTACTTC.

The chain couples TRBV6-6 to TRBJ2-3; TRBD2 aligns across 7 bases. J was trimmed by 1 base and V by 5 bases; bases with no gene match: 6. CDR3 length: 15 residues. Germline CDR1 MNHNY, CDR2 SVGAGI (reference sequence). The CDR3 DNA follows: TGTGCCAGCAGTCATAGCGGGCTCCGCACAGATACGCAGTATTTT. Protein sequence: CASSHSGLRTDTQYF.

This sequence joins TRBV7-2 and TRBJ2-1; D is ambiguous. Germline CDR1 and CDR2: SGHTA and FQGNSA. The CDR3 has 14 amino acids. With 2 bases removed from V and 8 bases from J, the gap between germline ends came to 13 bases. DNA for the CDR3: TGTGCCAGCAGCTTAAGTCCCCGGAACCATGAGCAGTTCTTC. As protein: CASSLSPRNHEQFF.

This clone was counted between two and nine times. The rearrangement joins TRBV6-4 to TRBJ2-2; 10 nucleotides match TRBD1. CDR1 is MRHNA and CDR2 is SNTAGT in the germline V gene. After removal of 2 bases from V and 5 bases from J, the junction contained 2 bases not matched to a gene. CDR3 length: 15 amino acids. This CDR3 is CASSDGQGDTGELFF. CDR3 nucleotides: TGTGCCAGCAGTGACGGACAGGGGGATACCGGGGAGCTGTTTTTT.

The gene calls are TRBV5-4 and TRBJ2-3, with TRBD1 identical over 7 bases. The CDR3 totals 16 residues. Trimming at V came to 0 bases and at J to 4 bases, leaving 8 bases not matched to a gene. The germline V gene has CDR1 SGHNT and CDR2 YYREEE (reference sequence). CDR3 coding DNA: TGTGCCAGCAGCTTGGGGGTGACAGGGTGGGCAGATACGCAGTATTTT. This sequence encodes CASSLGVTGWADTQYF. Filled out from reference TRBV5-4 and TRBJ2-3, the complete variable domain reads ETGVTQSPTHLIKTRGQQVTLRCSSQSGHNTVSWYQQALGQGPQFIFQYYREEENGRGNFPPRFSGLQFPNYSSELNVNALELDDSALYLCASSLGVTGWADTQYFGPGTRLTVL.

This sequence joins TRBV5-4 and TRBJ1-2, with 8 bases fitting TRBD1. CDR1 and CDR2 (germline): SGHNT, YYREEE (reference sequence). J gave up 3 bases and V 4 bases, and 5 bases lay outside the gene matches. The CDR3 runs 14 residues. CDR3 protein: CASSADRADYGYTF. The DNA for the CDR3 is TGTGCCAGCAGCGCGGACAGGGCGGACTATGGCTACACCTTC. The full variable domain, completed using reference TRBV5-4 and TRBJ1-2, is ETGVTQSPTHLIKTRGQQVTLRCSSQSGHNTVSWYQQALGQGPQFIFQYYREEENGRGNFPPRFSGLQFPNYSSELNVNALELDDSALYLCASSADRADYGYTFGSGTRLTVV.

This chain joins TRBV19 and TRBJ2-3, with unresolved D. The CDR3 totals 14 residues. The V end lost 7 bases, the J end lost 2 bases, and 13 bases lay between the germline ends. CDR1 is LNHDA and CDR2 is SQIVND in the germline V gene (reference sequence). The CDR3: CASTSTMSTDTQYF. The CDR3 DNA reads as TGTGCCAGTACCTCCACCATGTCCACAGATACGCAGTATTTT.

This clone showed up just once. The J gene is TRBJ1-4, the V gene TRBV5-5; D ambiguous. V lost 4 bases, J lost 1 base, and 8 bases lay in between. From germline, CDR1 is SGHKS and CDR2 YYEKEE (reference sequence). The CDR3 has 14 amino acids. Here the CDR3 reads CASSLSLTNEKLFF. CDR3 nucleotides: TGTGCCAGCAGCCTCAGTTTAACTAATGAAAAACTGTTTTTT.

The V gene is TRBV10-1, the J gene TRBJ2-1; the D is unclear. V dropped 2 bases and J dropped 2 bases, with 13 bases sitting between them. This CDR3 spans 16 amino acids. The germline gives CDR1 WNHNN, CDR2 SYGVQD (reference sequence). The CDR3 loop is CASSEVRQSTYNEQFF. The CDR3 nucleotides read TGCGCCAGCAGTGAGGTTCGGCAGTCCACCTACAATGAGCAGTTCTTC.

Concerning this clone itself: One end of the junction does not line up with germline, which may come from a read error. The chain couples TRBV5-8 to TRBJ2-1; 8 bases agree with TRBD1. The CDR3 is 15 residues long. The germline V gene encodes CDR1 SGHTS and CDR2 YDEGEE. CDR3 in amino acids: CAGSTPGQAYNEQFF. The CDR3 DNA sequence: TGTGCCGGCAGTACTCCGGGACAGGCCTACAATGAGCAGTTCTTC.

V usage is TRBV5-5 and J usage is TRBJ1-5; D uncertain. The CDR3 loop spans 14 amino acids. In germline, CDR1 is SGHKS, CDR2 YYEKEE (reference sequence). The germline V and J ends were trimmed by 1 base and 1 base, with 6 bases remaining between them. The CDR3 sequence is CASSLIGSNQPQHF. The CDR3 DNA sequence: TGTGCCAGCAGCTTGATAGGGAGCAATCAGCCCCAGCATTTT.

The rearrangement links TRBV6-5 to TRBJ2-3; D gene unclear. Trimming left V 4 bases short and J 1 base short, with 15 bases between. The length of the CDR3 is 16 residues. Per germline, CDR1 MNHEY and CDR2 SVGAGI. CDR3 sequence: CASSSSPSGGTDTQYF. Written as DNA, the CDR3 is TGTGCCAGCAGTTCCTCACCGTCAGGTGGCACAGATACGCAGTATTTT.

The chain joins TRBV7-3 to TRBJ1-1; perhaps TRBD1 as D (5 bases). V was pared by 5 bases and J by 4 bases, with 11 bases between. The CDR3 has 13 amino acids. Germline CDR1 and CDR2: SGHTA and FQGTGA. The CDR3 loop reads CASSQTAGTEAFF. The CDR3 DNA reads TGTGCCAGCAGCCAGACAGCGGGCACTGAAGCTTTCTTT.

The rearrangement uses TRBV6-5 and TRBJ1-2; D is unresolved. The CDR3 consists of 16 residues. CDR1 and CDR2 (germline): MNHEY, SVGAGI. V lost 0 bases, J lost 5 bases, and 16 bases lay in between. CDR3 in amino acids: CASSYSTQTVGYGYTF. In nucleotides, the CDR3 is TGTGCCAGCAGTTACTCGACACAGACCGTGGGATATGGCTACACCTTC.

In its sample, this clone was seen a few times. The chain recombines TRBV4-1 with TRBJ2-7; 9 bases fit TRBD2. This CDR3 is built from 16 residues. V dropped 0 bases and J dropped 5; count of bases not matched to a gene: 8. Germline V gene sequence: CDR1 MGHRA, CDR2 YSYEKL. The CDR3 nucleotides read TGCGCCAGCAGCCAAGATGAAGGTAGCGGGAGCAACGAGCAGTACTTC. Amino acids: CASSQDEGSGSNEQYF.

The J gene is TRBJ2-5, the V gene TRBV9; 9 bases agree with TRBD1. The J call is in doubt because the DNA end fits TRBJ2-7 better. There are 15 residues in the CDR3. Germline CDR1 reads SGDLS; CDR2 reads YYNGEE. CDR3 residues: CASSLEQGAAYEQYF. In DNA form, the CDR3 reads TGTGCCAGCAGCCTGGAACAGGGGGCCGCCTACGAGCAGTACTTC.

This clone was found a few times. This chain connects TRBV19 to TRBJ1-1; D gene uncertain. CDR3 length: 14 residues. Trimming removed 0 bases from V and 10 bases from J, with 15 bases in between. Germline V gene lookup returns CDR1 LNHDA and CDR2 SQIVND (reference sequence). CDR3 nucleotide sequence: TGTGCCAGTAGTATAGATCTGGGGTCGGAAGGAGCTTTCTTT. Translation: CASSIDLGSEGAFF.

The V gene is TRBV27, the J gene TRBJ2-3; 11 bases are a match to TRBD2. The junction had 8 bases not matched to a gene; V was cut back by 3 bases and J by 6 bases. The CDR3 sequence is 16 residues long. The germline gives CDR1 MNHEY, CDR2 SMNVEV (reference sequence). DNA of the CDR3: TGTGCCAGCAGTTTGTACCGACTAGCGGGGTGGGATACGCAGTATTTT. It yields the protein CASSLYRLAGWDTQYF.

About this clone itself: Other DNA sequences of this sample code for an identical CDR3. The chain joins TRBV28 to TRBJ2-7; D is uncertain. There are 16 residues in the CDR3. Germline CDR1 reads MDHEN; CDR2 reads SYDVKM. Trimming left V 2 bases short and J 0 bases short, with 14 bases between. The CDR3 sequence: CASSLVSYVPSYEQYF. In nucleotides, the CDR3 is TGTGCCAGCAGTTTAGTGTCCTACGTTCCCTCCTACGAGCAGTACTTC.

V and J are TRBV18 and TRBJ2-7; D call uncertain. V lost 3 bases to trimming and J lost 1 base, with 16 bases between them. The CDR3 contains 16 residues. CDR1 and CDR2 (germline): KGHSH, LQKENI. CDR3 nucleotide sequence: TGTGCCAGCTCACCGAGGCCGAGTATTTCTTCCTACGAGCAGTACTTC. Amino acids: CASSPRPSISSYEQYF.

This clone was recorded once. V gene TRBV4-2 combines with J gene TRBJ2-3; D may be TRBD1 or TRBD2 (5 bases each). The CDR3 has 16 residues. Germline-derived CDR1 and CDR2 are LGHNA and YNFKEQ. Trimming cost V 4 bases and J 2 bases, with 16 bases left between them. DNA of the CDR3: TGTGCCAGCAGCCTAGGGGAGCGGTCTCCCACAGATACGCAGTATTTT. Amino acids: CASSLGERSPTDTQYF.

The chain combines TRBV5-4 with TRBJ1-1, with 9 nucleotides matching TRBD1. Germline CDR1 SGHNT, CDR2 YYREEE (reference sequence). V was clipped by 2 bases and J by 4 bases; unmatched bases: 3. The CDR3 sequence is 14 residues long. The CDR3 loop reads CASSLGQGLTEAFF. Written as DNA, the CDR3 is TGTGCCAGCAGCTTAGGACAGGGGCTCACTGAAGCTTTCTTT.

The gene calls are TRBV29-1 and TRBJ2-1; TRBD1 matches 7 bases. The CDR3 is 14 amino acids. The V and J ends lost 3 bases and 2 bases, in that order; junction bases with no gene match: 4. Germline V lookup: CDR1 SQVTM, CDR2 ANQGSEA. The CDR3: CSVEGQNTYNEQFF. In DNA form, the CDR3 reads TGCAGCGTTGAGGGACAGAATACCTACAATGAGCAGTTCTTC.

The chain recombines TRBV7-6 with TRBJ2-1; 7 bases map to TRBD2. Germline V gives CDR1 SGHVS, CDR2 FNYEAQ. J was trimmed by 4 bases and V by 0 bases; bases with no gene match: 12. The length of the CDR3 is 18 residues. CDR3 nucleotides: TGTGCCAGCAGCTTAGCGCTGCGTGTTGGGACTATATACAATGAGCAGTTCTTC. It codes for CASSLALRVGTIYNEQFF.

The chain joins TRBV11-2 to TRBJ2-2; tentatively, D is TRBD2 (6 bases). The CDR3 covers 16 residues. The V end was cut by 5 bases, the J end by 5 bases, with 18 bases between. Germline V gene lookup returns CDR1 SGHAT and CDR2 FQNNGV. The CDR3 DNA sequence: TGTGCCAGCAGCCCAACCTTGCGACTAGTAACCGGGGAGCTGTTTTTT. Amino acid sequence: CASSPTLRLVTGELFF.

The chain recombines TRBV7-9 with TRBJ2-7; 11 nucleotides align to TRBD2. From germline, CDR1 is SEHNR and CDR2 FQNEAQ (reference sequence). The CDR3 loop spans 13 amino acids. DNA of the CDR3: TGTGCTTCGGCTAGCGGGAGGTTCTACGAGCAGTACTTC. Its protein is CASASGRFYEQYF.

The rearrangement joins TRBV30 to TRBJ1-1; D gene ambiguous. This CDR3 has 15 residues. The ends were cut back, 0 bases at V and 0 bases at J, with 11 bases in the middle. Per the germline V gene, CDR1 is GTSNPN and CDR2 is SVGIG (reference sequence). The CDR3 DNA sequence: TGTGCCTGGAGTGTATCCCCAAATATGAACACTGAAGCTTTCTTT. This gives the protein CAWSVSPNMNTEAFF.

The chain has TRBV28 and TRBJ2-5; no firm D call. The CDR3 sequence is 11 residues long. V dropped 7 bases and J dropped 1 base, with 4 bases sitting between them. Per the germline V gene, CDR1 is MDHEN and CDR2 is SYDVKM. CDR3: CASTIQETQYF. The CDR3 DNA follows: TGTGCCAGCACCATCCAAGAGACCCAGTACTTC.

The genes are TRBV2 and TRBJ2-5; 11 bases line up with TRBD2. V was pared by 2 bases and J by 4 bases, with 6 bases of the junction left unmatched. CDR3 length equals 16 residues. The germline V gene has CDR1 SNHLY and CDR2 FYNNEI. The CDR3 DNA reads TGTGCCAGCAGTGAAACGCTAGCGGGAGGTCGAGAGACCCAGTACTTC. Residues: CASSETLAGGRETQYF.

This clone was seen only a few times. The chain is built from TRBV6-1 and TRBJ2-1, with no clear D. The CDR3 length is 15 residues. Germline V gene data show CDR1 as MNHNS and CDR2 as SASEGT. With 2 bases removed from V and 0 bases from J, the gap between germline ends came to 8 bases. As DNA, the CDR3 is TGTGCCAGCAGTGAACACGTAGACTCCTACAATGAGCAGTTCTTC. This codes for CASSEHVDSYNEQFF.

V and J are TRBV19 and TRBJ2-5, with 7 bases matching TRBD2. CDR3 length equals 13 residues. Germline values: CDR1 LNHDA, CDR2 SQIVND (reference sequence). Trimming at V came to 5 bases and at J to 5 bases, leaving 5 bases not matched to a gene. The CDR3 here is CASSEGGRETQYF. In DNA form, the CDR3 reads TGTGCCAGTAGTGAGGGAGGGCGGGAGACCCAGTACTTC.

The chain uses TRBV9 and TRBJ1-1; TRBD1 is a possible D gene (6 bases). This CDR3 region has 17 residues. Germline V gene data show CDR1 as SGDLS and CDR2 as YYNGEE. The V end lost 4 bases, the J end lost 4 bases, and 23 bases lay between the germline ends. The CDR3 sequence: CASSPRPQGSVGTEAFF. CDR3 coding DNA: TGTGCCAGCAGCCCCCGTCCCCAGGGGTCGGTAGGCACTGAAGCTTTCTTT.